This T cell receptor (beta chain) was identified during a study of blood T cell repertoires in COVID-19. Overall study: Samples of COVID-19 (acute and convalescent) were obtained from the United States, Italy and Spain.

Using immunoSEQ multiplex PCR, the repertoire was profiled, and TCRdb retains in-frame clones only, with some absent. This sample has 250,000 to 350,000 clones, with about 90% found just once. Germline V CDR1 and CDR2: MDHEN, SYDVKM. V was clipped by 3 bases and J by 4 bases; unmatched bases: 5. The CDR3 totals 14 residues. The study drew participants aged about 18 to 89 years from about two dozen US areas. Each participant's cohort was designated according to participant-reported clinical history. This TCR came from a woman aged 18-30 years with acute COVID-19. Sequencing was carried out using PBMCs or T cells enriched from blood (not recorded which). V and J are TRBV28 and TRBJ1-2, with TRBD1 matching over 7 bases. The CDR3 nucleotides are TGTGCCAGCAGTTTTAACAGGGGACTCTATGGCTACACCTTC. Translating gives CASSFNRGLYGYTF.